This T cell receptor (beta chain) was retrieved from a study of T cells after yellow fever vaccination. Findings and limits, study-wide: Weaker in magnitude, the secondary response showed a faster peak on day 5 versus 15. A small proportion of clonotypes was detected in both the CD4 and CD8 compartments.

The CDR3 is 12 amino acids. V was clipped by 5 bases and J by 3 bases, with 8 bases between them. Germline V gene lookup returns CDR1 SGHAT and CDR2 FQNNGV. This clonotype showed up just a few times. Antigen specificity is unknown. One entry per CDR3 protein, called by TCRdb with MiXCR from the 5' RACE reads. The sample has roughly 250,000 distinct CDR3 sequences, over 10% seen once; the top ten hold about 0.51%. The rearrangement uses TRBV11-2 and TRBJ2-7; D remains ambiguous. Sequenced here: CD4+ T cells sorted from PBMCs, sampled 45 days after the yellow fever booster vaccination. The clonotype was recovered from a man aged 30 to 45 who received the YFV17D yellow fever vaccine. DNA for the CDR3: TGTGCCAGCAGCGGAAGGAGCTACGAGCAGTACTTC. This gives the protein CASSGRSYEQYF.